This T cell receptor beta chain is from a study of T cell changes during pregnancy in multiple sclerosis. Losses at the gene ends were 4 bases for V and 3 bases for J; bases not matched to a gene: 4. This CDR3 contains 15 residues. From germline, CDR1 is SGHDN and CDR2 FVKESK. The data were produced by immunoSEQ multiplex PCR, yet TCRdb's version contains in-frame clones alone and is incomplete. Found here are some 52,000 clones, 85% to 95% of them singletons; the top ten hold less than 0.3%. This receptor was identified in a female donor with multiple sclerosis, enrolled in a pregnancy study. The rearrangement joins TRBV14 to TRBJ1-5, with 9 nucleotides matching TRBD1. The sequences come from CD4+ T cells from peripheral blood mononuclear cells, collected in the third trimester of pregnancy. CDR3 sequence reads: CASSPGTGNNQPQHF. CDR3 bases: TGTGCCAGCAGCCCCGGGACAGGGAACAATCAGCCCCAGCATTTT.